The sequence of this T cell receptor beta chain was determined in a study of shared clonotypes between healthy human individuals. Per the germline V gene, CDR1 is LGHNA and CDR2 is YNFKEQ. Trimming shortened V by 0 bases and J by 7 bases, and 18 bases separated the two germline ends. CDR3 length: 16 residues. Every one of the donors was a Caucasian adult that lived in Nashville, Tennessee. Measured with immunoSEQ multiplex PCR; TCRdb has only the in-frame clones, and not every one. The sample comprises about 120,000 clones, more than 65% of which are singletons, and 24% rests with the top ten. The sequencing input was memory CD8+ T cells sorted from blood. Subset of the sample: CD45RO+ cells pooled with CCR7-negative TemRA cells. This rearrangement joins TRBV4-2 to TRBJ1-1; no clear D. This TCR came from a woman in her twenties or thirties in good health. CDR3 loop: CASSQDLGSGFNEAFF. CDR3 DNA sequence: TGTGCCAGCAGCCAAGATTTAGGTTCGGGGTTTAATGAAGCTTTCTTT.